These 11 T cell receptor beta chains were sequenced from one sample in a study of blood T cell repertoires in COVID-19. TCRdb keeps only in-frame clones here, not all; method: immunoSEQ multiplex PCR. The sample carries 200,000 to 250,000 clones, more than 80% recorded once. The source material was peripheral blood. The receptors were sampled from a man aged 25-40 years with COVID-19, enrolled during active disease.

Here the CDR3 DNA reads TGTGCCAGCAGGCAGGGCGGAAAGACCCAGTACTTC. This sequence encodes CASRQGGKTQYF. This chain links TRBV28 with TRBJ2-5; maybe TRBD1 (5 bases). The length of the CDR3 is 12 residues. Looked up from germline, CDR1 is MDHEN and CDR2 is SYDVKM. V was pared by 6 bases and J by 6 bases, with 11 bases between.

This chain connects TRBV2 to TRBJ2-7; 8 bases are shared with TRBD1. The germline V gene has CDR1 SNHLY and CDR2 FYNNEI. Trimming removed 2 bases from V and 5 bases from J; junction bases left unmatched: 5. The CDR3 is 14 residues long. CDR3 in amino acids: CASSERTGPHEQYF. The CDR3 DNA sequence: TGTGCCAGCAGTGAACGGACAGGGCCCCACGAGCAGTACTTC.

This clone was counted between two and nine times. The rearrangement links TRBV5-1 to TRBJ2-7, with 8 bases fitting TRBD1. Germline CDR1 SGHRS, CDR2 YFSETQ. This CDR3 region has 16 residues. The junction had 11 bases not matched to a gene; V was cut back by 4 bases and J by 2 bases. The CDR3 DNA sequence: TGCGCCAGCAGCCCACGCCGGGACAGGACAGCCTACGAGCAGTACTTC. Protein: CASSPRRDRTAYEQYF.

The chain recombines TRBV7-9 with TRBJ1-3, with D unresolved. V shed 4 bases and J shed 0 bases, with 10 bases lying between them. This CDR3 is 15 amino acids long. Germline CDR1 is SEHNR and CDR2 is FQNEAQ (reference sequence). CDR3 coding DNA: TGTGCCAGCAGCTCCTTCTCGAGCTCTGGAAACACCATATATTTT. Translation gives CASSSFSSSGNTIYF.

The V and J genes are TRBV25-1 and TRBJ2-2; 9 nucleotides align to TRBD2. The CDR3 consists of 15 residues. CDR1 MGHDK and CDR2 SYGVNS come from the germline V gene. With V trimmed by 4 bases and J by 3 bases, 3 bases remained unmatched. CDR3: CASSGLADYTGELFF. As DNA, the CDR3 is TGTGCCAGCAGTGGACTAGCGGATTACACCGGGGAGCTGTTTTTT.

As to this clone: In the same sample, other DNA sequences code for this CDR3. This chain uses TRBV18 with TRBJ1-1; 9 nucleotides match TRBD1. Germline CDR1 KGHSH, CDR2 LQKENI. The CDR3 extends over 15 amino acids. J gave up 5 bases and V 0 bases, and 4 bases lay outside the gene matches. CDR3 sequence: CASSPPGQGDTEAFF. CDR3 nucleotides: TGTGCCAGCTCACCACCGGGACAGGGTGATACTGAAGCTTTCTTT. Looking up the rest from reference TRBV18 and TRBJ1-1 gives the full variable domain: NAGVMQNPRHLVRRRGQEARLRCSPMKGHSHVYWYRQLPEEGLKFMVYLQKENIIDESGMPKERFSAEFPKEGPSILRIQQVVRGDSAAYFCASSPPGQGDTEAFFGQGTRLTVV.

The genes are TRBV10-3 and TRBJ2-7; 10 bases align to TRBD1. The CDR3 consists of 14 residues. Per germline, CDR1 ENHRY and CDR2 SYGVKD. V lost 6 bases and J lost 5; bases outside the gene matches: 7. The CDR3 is CAIRPGTGDDEQYF. CDR3 DNA: TGTGCCATCAGGCCCGGGACAGGGGACGACGAGCAGTACTTC.

The rearrangement links TRBV5-6 to TRBJ1-3; D possibly corresponds to TRBD1 (6 bases). CDR3 length equals 14 residues. The germline gives CDR1 SGHDT, CDR2 YYEEEE. V lost 4 bases, J lost 2 bases, and 10 bases lay in between. The chain's CDR3 is CASSPRGPGNTIYF. DNA of the CDR3: TGTGCCAGCAGCCCCAGGGGTCCTGGAAACACCATATATTTT.

The rearrangement links TRBV19 to TRBJ1-2; unclear D gene. CDR3 length: 13 residues. Trimming cost V 5 bases and J 4 bases, with 11 bases left between them. Germline V gives CDR1 LNHDA, CDR2 SQIVND (reference sequence). This CDR3 reads CASSPSYFYGYTF. The CDR3 region has the DNA TGTGCCAGTAGTCCATCCTATTTCTATGGCTACACCTTC.

V usage is TRBV6-5 and J usage is TRBJ2-7; TRBD1 matches 7 bases. Germline CDR1 reads MNHEY; CDR2 reads SVGAGI. The CDR3 is 16 amino acids. With V trimmed by 2 bases and J by 0 bases, 7 bases remained unmatched. The CDR3 region has the DNA TGTGCCAGCAGTTACGCAGGGGGAACTTACTCCTACGAGCAGTACTTC. Protein sequence: CASSYAGGTYSYEQYF.

J is TRBJ1-2 and V is TRBV29-1, with D possibly TRBD1 on 5 matching bases. Per the germline V gene, CDR1 is SQVTM and CDR2 is ANQGSEA. This CDR3 has 12 amino acids. Trimming left V 5 bases short and J 4 bases short, with 11 bases between. CDR3 region: CSVRQTSYGYTF. In DNA, the CDR3 is TGCAGCGTTCGACAGACAAGCTATGGCTACACCTTC.